This T cell receptor (beta chain) is drawn from a study of neurological immune-mediated disorders. General observations from the study: HTLV-1-associated myelopathy had the most TCR clonal expansion, and multiple sclerosis had the least, less than healthy controls. It was the repertoires of 18 of 34 multiple sclerosis patients that phylogenetic grouping placed in one related-CDR3 cluster, which is a possible signature.

Germline V lookup: CDR1 SGHDT, CDR2 YYEEEE. The CDR3 has 14 amino acids. The V gene lost 1 base and the J gene lost 0 bases, with 7 bases spanning the gap. One entry per CDR3 protein, called by TCRdb with MiXCR from the 5' RACE reads. The profile shows tens of thousands of distinct CDR3 sequences, around 4.5% of them singletons. Specified time point: longitudinal time-point 3. This clonotype came up many times. Its antigen is unknown. Sequenced input: PBMCs. The chain has TRBV5-6 and TRBJ2-5, with D unresolved. The receptor was derived from a woman aged 60-70 years with multiple sclerosis. The CDR3 is CASSLNGNQETQYF. In nucleotides, the CDR3 is TGTGCCAGCAGCTTGAATGGAAACCAAGAGACCCAGTACTTC.